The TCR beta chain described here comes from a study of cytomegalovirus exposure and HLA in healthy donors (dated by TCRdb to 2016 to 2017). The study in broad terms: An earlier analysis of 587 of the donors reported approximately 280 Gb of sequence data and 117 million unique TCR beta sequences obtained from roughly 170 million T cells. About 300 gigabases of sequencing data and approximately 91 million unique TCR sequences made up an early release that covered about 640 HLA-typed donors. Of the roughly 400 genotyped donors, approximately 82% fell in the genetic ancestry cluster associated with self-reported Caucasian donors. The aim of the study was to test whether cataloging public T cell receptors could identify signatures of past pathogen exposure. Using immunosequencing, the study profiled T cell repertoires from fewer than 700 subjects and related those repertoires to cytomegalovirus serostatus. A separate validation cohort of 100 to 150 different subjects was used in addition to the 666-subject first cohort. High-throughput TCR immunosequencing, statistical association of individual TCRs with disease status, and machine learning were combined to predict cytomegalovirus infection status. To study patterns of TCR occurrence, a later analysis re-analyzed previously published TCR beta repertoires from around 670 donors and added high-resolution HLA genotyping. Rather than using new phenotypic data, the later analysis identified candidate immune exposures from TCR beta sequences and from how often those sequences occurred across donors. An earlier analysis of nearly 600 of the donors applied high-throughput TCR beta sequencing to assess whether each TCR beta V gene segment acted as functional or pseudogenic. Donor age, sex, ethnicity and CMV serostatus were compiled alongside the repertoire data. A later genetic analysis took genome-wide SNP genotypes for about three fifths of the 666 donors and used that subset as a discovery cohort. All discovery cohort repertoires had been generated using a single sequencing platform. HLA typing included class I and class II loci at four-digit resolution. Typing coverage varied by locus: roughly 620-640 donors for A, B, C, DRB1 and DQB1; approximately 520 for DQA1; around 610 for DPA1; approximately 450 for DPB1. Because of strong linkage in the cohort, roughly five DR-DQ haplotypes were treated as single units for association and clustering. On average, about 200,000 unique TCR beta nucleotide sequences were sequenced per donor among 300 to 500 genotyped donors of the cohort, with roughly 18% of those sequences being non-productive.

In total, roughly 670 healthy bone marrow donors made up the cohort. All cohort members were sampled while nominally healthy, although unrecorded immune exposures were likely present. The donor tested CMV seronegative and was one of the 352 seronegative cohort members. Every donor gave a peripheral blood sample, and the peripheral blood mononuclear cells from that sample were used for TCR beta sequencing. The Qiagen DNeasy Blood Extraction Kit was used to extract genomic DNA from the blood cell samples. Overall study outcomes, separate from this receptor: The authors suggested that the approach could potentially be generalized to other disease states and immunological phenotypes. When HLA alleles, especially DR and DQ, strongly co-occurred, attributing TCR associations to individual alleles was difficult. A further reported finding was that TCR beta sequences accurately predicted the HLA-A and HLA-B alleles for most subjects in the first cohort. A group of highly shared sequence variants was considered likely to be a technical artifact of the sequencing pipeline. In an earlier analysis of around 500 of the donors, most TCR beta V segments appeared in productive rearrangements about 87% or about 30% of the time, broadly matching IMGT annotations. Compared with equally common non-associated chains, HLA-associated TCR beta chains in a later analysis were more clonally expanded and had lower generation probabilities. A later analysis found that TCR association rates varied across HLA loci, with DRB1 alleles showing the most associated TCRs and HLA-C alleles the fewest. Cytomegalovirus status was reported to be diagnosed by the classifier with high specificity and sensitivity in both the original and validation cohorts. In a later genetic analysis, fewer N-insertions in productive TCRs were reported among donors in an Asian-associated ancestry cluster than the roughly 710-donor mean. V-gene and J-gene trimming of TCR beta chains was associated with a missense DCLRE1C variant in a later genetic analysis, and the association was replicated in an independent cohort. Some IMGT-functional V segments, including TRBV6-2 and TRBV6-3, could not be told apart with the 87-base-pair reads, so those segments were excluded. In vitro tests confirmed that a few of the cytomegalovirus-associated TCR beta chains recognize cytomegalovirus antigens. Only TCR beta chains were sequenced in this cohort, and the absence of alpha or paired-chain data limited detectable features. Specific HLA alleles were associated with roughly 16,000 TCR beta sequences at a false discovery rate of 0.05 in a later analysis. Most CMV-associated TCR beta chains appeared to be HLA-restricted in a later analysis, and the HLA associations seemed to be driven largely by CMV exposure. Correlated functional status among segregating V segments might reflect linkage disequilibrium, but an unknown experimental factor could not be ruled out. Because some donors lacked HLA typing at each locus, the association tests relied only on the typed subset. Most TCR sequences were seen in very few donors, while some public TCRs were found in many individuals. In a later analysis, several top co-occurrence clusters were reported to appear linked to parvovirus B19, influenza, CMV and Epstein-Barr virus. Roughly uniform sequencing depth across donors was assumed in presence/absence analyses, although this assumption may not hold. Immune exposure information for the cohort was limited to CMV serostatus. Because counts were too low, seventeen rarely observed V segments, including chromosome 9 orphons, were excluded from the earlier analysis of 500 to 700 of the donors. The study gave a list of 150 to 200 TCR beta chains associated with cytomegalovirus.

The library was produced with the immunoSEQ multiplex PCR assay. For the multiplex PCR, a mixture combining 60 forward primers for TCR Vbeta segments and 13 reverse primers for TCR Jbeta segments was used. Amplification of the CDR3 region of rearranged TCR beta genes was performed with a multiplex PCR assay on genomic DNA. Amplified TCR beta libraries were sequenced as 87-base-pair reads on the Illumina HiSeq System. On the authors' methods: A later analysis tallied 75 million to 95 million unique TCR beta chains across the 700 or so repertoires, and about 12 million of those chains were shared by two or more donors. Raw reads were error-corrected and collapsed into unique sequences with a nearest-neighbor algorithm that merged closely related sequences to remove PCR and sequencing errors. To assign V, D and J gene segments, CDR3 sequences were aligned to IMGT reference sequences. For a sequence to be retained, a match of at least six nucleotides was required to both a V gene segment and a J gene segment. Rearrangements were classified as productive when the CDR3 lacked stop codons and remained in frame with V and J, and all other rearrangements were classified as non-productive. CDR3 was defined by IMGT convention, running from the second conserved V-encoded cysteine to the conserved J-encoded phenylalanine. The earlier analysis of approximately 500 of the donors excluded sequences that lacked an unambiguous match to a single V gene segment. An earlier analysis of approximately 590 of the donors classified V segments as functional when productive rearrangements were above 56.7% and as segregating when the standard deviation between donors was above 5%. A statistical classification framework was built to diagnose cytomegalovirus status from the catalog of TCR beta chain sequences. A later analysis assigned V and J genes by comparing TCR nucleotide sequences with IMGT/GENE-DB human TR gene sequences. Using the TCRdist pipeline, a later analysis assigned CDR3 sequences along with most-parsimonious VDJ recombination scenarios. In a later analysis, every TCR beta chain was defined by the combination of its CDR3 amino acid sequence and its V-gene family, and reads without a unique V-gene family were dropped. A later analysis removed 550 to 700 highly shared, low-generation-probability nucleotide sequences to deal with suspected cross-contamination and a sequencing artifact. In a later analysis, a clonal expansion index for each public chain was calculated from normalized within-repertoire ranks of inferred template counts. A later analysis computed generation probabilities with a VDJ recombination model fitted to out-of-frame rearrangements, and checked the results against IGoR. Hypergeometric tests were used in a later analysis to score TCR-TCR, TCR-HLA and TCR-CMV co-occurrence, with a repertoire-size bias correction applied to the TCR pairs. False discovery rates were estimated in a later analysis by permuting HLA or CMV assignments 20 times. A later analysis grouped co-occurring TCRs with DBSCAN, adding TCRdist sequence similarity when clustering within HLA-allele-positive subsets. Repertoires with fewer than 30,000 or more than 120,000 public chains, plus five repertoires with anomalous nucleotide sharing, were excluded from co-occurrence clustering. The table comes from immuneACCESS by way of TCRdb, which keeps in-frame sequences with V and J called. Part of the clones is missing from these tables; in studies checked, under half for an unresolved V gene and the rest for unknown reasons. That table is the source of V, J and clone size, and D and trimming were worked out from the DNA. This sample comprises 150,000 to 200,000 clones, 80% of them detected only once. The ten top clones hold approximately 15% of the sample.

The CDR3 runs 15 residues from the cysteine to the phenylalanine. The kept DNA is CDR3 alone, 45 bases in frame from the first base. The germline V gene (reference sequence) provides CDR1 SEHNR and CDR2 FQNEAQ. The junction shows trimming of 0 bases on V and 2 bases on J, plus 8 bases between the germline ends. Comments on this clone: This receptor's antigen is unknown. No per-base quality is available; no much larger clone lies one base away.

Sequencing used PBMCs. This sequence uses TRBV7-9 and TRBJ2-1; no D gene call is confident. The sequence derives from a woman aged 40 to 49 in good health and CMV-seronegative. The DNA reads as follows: TGTGCCAGCAGCTTAGCGGCGACACCCTACAATGAGCAGTTCTTC. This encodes CASSLAATPYNEQFF.